Shown below are 19 T cell receptor beta chains from a single sample sequenced in a study of immune evolution from preneoplasia to lung adenocarcinoma. Repertoires were generated with immunoSEQ multiplex PCR, while TCRdb's copy carries only in-frame clones and drops some. The sample has 6,000 to 7,000 clones, 65% to 85% seen once; the top ten hold 7.5% to 10%. The material sequenced was FFPE adjacent normal lung tissue. The receptor set was obtained from a donor older than 65 with lung adenocarcinoma.

The chain combines TRBV18 with TRBJ1-1; possible D gene TRBD1, 6 bases. The CDR3 contains 15 residues. Looked up from germline, CDR1 is KGHSH and CDR2 is LQKENI. V gave up 2 bases and J gave up 1 base, with 11 bases separating them. CDR3 DNA: TGTGCCAGCTCACCAAACCCAGGGGAGAACACTGAAGCTTTCTTT. Translation: CASSPNPGENTEAFF. Drawing the rest from reference TRBV18 and TRBJ1-1, the complete variable domain is NAGVMQNPRHLVRRRGQEARLRCSPMKGHSHVYWYRQLPEEGLKFMVYLQKENIIDESGMPKERFSAEFPKEGPSILRIQQVVRGDSAAYFCASSPNPGENTEAFFGQGTRLTVV.

The chain recombines TRBV6-1 with TRBJ2-7; D may be TRBD2 (5 bases). The length of the CDR3 is 13 residues. Germline lookup yields CDR1 MNHNS and CDR2 SASEGT. V gave up 8 bases and J gave up 5 bases, with 16 bases separating them. CDR3: CASVPEAADEQYF. CDR3 DNA sequence: TGTGCCAGCGTGCCGGAGGCCGCGGACGAGCAGTACTTC.

This chain uses TRBV4-2 with TRBJ2-2, with TRBD2 matching 9 bases. The CDR3 covers 16 residues. From germline, CDR1 is LGHNA and CDR2 YNFKEQ. Unmatched junction bases numbered 2, after V lost 0 bases and J lost 3 bases. In nucleotides, the CDR3 is TGTGCCAGCAGCCAAGAAAAGCGGGGGGACACCGGGGAGCTGTTTTTT. This encodes CASSQEKRGDTGELFF.

The chain carries TRBV7-3 and TRBJ2-3; 14 bases map to TRBD2. With 5 bases clipped from V and 7 bases from J, the junction kept 8 bases outside the gene matches. Germline assignment: CDR1 SGHTA and CDR2 FQGTGA. The CDR3 covers 16 residues. The CDR3 DNA is TGTGCCAGCAGCCCCGGGACTAGCGGGAGTTATAATACGCAGTATTTT. This translates into CASSPGTSGSYNTQYF.

The chain joins TRBV25-1 to TRBJ1-1; no clear D gene. CDR1 is MGHDK, CDR2 SYGVNS, per germline. The CDR3 covers 14 residues. Trimming removed 3 bases at V and 4 bases at J, with 12 bases between. The chain's CDR3 is CASSEEEEGTEAFF. The CDR3 DNA follows: TGTGCCAGCAGTGAGGAGGAAGAGGGCACTGAAGCTTTCTTT.

The rearrangement uses TRBV19 and TRBJ2-1, with D perhaps given as TRBD1 or TRBD2 (5 bases each). This CDR3 region has 17 residues. V lost 1 base and J 6 bases, leaving 19 bases between the germline ends. Germline V gene sequence: CDR1 LNHDA, CDR2 SQIVND (reference sequence). As DNA, the CDR3 is TGTGCCAGTAGTATAGGAGTAGGGGAGAGCAAACTCAATGAGCAGTTCTTC. This codes for CASSIGVGESKLNEQFF.

The chain carries TRBV6-6 and TRBJ2-4, with a tentative D call TRBD1 (5 bases). Germline CDR1 reads MNHNY; CDR2 reads SVGAGI (reference sequence). V was pared by 5 bases and J by 0 bases, with 11 bases between. This CDR3 region has 15 residues. The CDR3 loop is CASSQATVAKNIQYF. The CDR3 nucleotides read TGTGCCAGCAGTCAGGCGACAGTAGCCAAAAACATTCAGTACTTC.

The gene calls are TRBV5-1 and TRBJ1-1; D remains unclear. Germline lookup yields CDR1 SGHRS and CDR2 YFSETQ. CDR3 length: 14 amino acids. Between the trimmed V and J ends, which lost 6 bases and 0 bases, there was a span of 12 bases. The CDR3 nucleotides read TGCGCCAGCAACGTGGCGGGGATGAACACTGAAGCTTTCTTT. Translating gives CASNVAGMNTEAFF.

The V and J genes are TRBV2 and TRBJ2-3, with 9 bases matching TRBD2. The CDR3 has 15 amino acids. V shed 7 bases, J shed 5 bases, and the junction held 10 bases outside the gene matches. Germline CDR1 SNHLY, CDR2 FYNNEI. Written as DNA, the CDR3 is TGTGCCAGCAACGGACTAGCGTATACCGTAGATACGCAGTATTTT. It specifies CASNGLAYTVDTQYF.

The chain links TRBV5-4 to TRBJ2-1; 9 bases are a match to TRBD2. The length of the CDR3 is 15 residues. V dropped 0 bases and J dropped 9; count of bases not matched to a gene: 7. CDR1 is SGHNT and CDR2 is YYREEE in the germline V gene (reference sequence). DNA for the CDR3: TGTGCCAGCAGCTTGGCGCGGGAGGGCCCCTCTGAGCAGTTCTTC. Amino acids: CASSLAREGPSEQFF.

This clone was recorded a few times. The chain couples TRBV30 to TRBJ2-7; D is possibly TRBD2 (6 bases). V lost 2 bases and J lost 5, with 28 bases in between. The CDR3 runs 18 residues. The V gene's germline CDR1 is GTSNPN and CDR2 SVGIG (reference sequence). The CDR3 DNA is TGTGCCTGGAGTTGGGCGGGGTCTAGGGGACTCATCCTGGACGAGCAGTACTTC. The encoded protein is CAWSWAGSRGLILDEQYF.

The rearrangement joins TRBV4-1 to TRBJ1-4, with D possibly matching TRBD1 (5 bases). Germline-derived CDR1 and CDR2 are MGHRA and YSYEKL. V dropped 0 bases and J dropped 4 bases, with 15 bases sitting between them. This CDR3 is built from 17 residues. CDR3: CASSQDVYGGGNEKLFF. The CDR3 bases are TGCGCCAGCAGCCAAGACGTTTACGGGGGGGGTAATGAAAAACTGTTTTTT.

This clone was counted a single time. The chain couples TRBV25-1 to TRBJ2-1; D remains unclear. CDR3 size: 13 residues. The germline V gene has CDR1 MGHDK and CDR2 SYGVNS. V was cut by 5 bases and J by 3 bases, with 8 bases left in between. The CDR3 nucleotides are TGTGCCAGCAGTTTGGGGTTCTACAATGAGCAGTTCTTC. This translates into CASSLGFYNEQFF. The variable domain in full, completed from reference TRBV25-1 and TRBJ2-1, reads EADIYQTPRYLVIGTGKKITLECSQTMGHDKMYWYQQDPGMELHLIHYSYGVNSTEKGDLSSESTVSRIRTEHFPLTLESARPSHTSQYLCASSLGFYNEQFFGPGTRLTVL.

This clone was observed a handful of times. The gene calls are TRBV2 and TRBJ2-3; 10 bases are a match to TRBD2. This CDR3 is 18 amino acids long. The junction had 14 bases not matched to a gene; V was cut back by 7 bases and J by 1 base. Looked up from germline, CDR1 is SNHLY and CDR2 is FYNNEI. CDR3 in DNA: TGTGCCAGCACCTACCTAGCGGGAGTGGGTTCGGGCACAGATACGCAGTATTTT. It encodes CASTYLAGVGSGTDTQYF.

This clone was recorded once. This chain uses TRBV7-9 with TRBJ2-1; D is unresolved. The CDR3 runs to 15 residues. Germline V lookup: CDR1 SEHNR, CDR2 FQNEAQ (reference sequence). Between the trimmed V and J ends, which lost 1 base and 3 bases, there was a span of 10 bases. The CDR3 sequence is CASSLVVAGYNEQFF. CDR3 nucleotides: TGTGCCAGCAGCTTAGTTGTGGCAGGCTACAATGAGCAGTTCTTC.

This clone appeared a single time. The chain has TRBV7-6 and TRBJ1-1; D is uncertain. Germline CDR1 SGHVS, CDR2 FNYEAQ. Trimming shortened V by 3 bases and J by 3 bases, and 11 bases separated the two germline ends. The CDR3 covers 14 residues. Here the CDR3 reads CASSFSTGDTEAFF. DNA for the CDR3: TGTGCCAGCAGCTTCTCTACTGGGGACACTGAAGCTTTCTTT.

The chain couples TRBV6-1 to TRBJ1-2, with a tentative D call TRBD1 (5 bases). CDR1 MNHNS and CDR2 SASEGT come from the germline V gene. Trimming cost V 8 bases and J 7 bases, with 17 bases left between them. CDR3 length: 13 amino acids. As DNA, the CDR3 is TGTGCCAGCCGAGGGACCCTCGGGCCTGGCTACACCTTC. This codes for CASRGTLGPGYTF.

The CDR3 loop is CASSRSGQGSYEQYF. CDR3 bases: TGTGCCAGCAGCAGATCGGGACAGGGGTCCTACGAGCAGTACTTC. V usage is TRBV6-5 and J usage is TRBJ2-7; 10 nucleotides match TRBD1. The germline V gene encodes CDR1 MNHEY and CDR2 SVGAGI. The CDR3 consists of 15 residues. Trimming at V came to 6 bases and at J to 1 base, leaving 6 bases not matched to a gene.

This clone was found a few times. This chain connects TRBV5-4 to TRBJ1-2; 10 bases are a match to TRBD1. Germline CDR1 reads SGHNT; CDR2 reads YYREEE (reference sequence). This CDR3 comprises 17 residues. V lost 4 bases to trimming and J lost 0 bases; unmatched junction nucleotides: 9. The CDR3 DNA follows: TGTGCCAGCAGCCCGGGGACAGGGGCTGGAGCTAACTATGGCTACACCTTC. It is translated as CASSPGTGAGANYGYTF.